This note documents a single T cell receptor (beta chain) sequence. The entry originates in a study of patients and donors after allogeneic stem cell transplantation. TCRdb independently ran MiXCR on the RT-PCR reads; one entry per CDR3 protein. The sample contains over 350,000 distinct CDR3 sequences, approximately 16% of which appear only once. The CDR3 spans 16 residues. Germline V gene lookup returns CDR1 GTSNPN and CDR2 SVGIG (reference sequence). Germline trimming cut 0 bases from V and 1 base from J; bases unmatched to any gene: 5. The sequencing input was blood, either unsorted or a sorted T cell fraction (not recorded which). The chain couples TRBV30 to TRBJ2-5, with 10 positions matching TRBD2. The sequence was obtained from a human donor who was either an allogeneic HSCT recipient or a stem cell or donor lymphocyte infusion donor (not recorded which). It is not recorded whose cells these are; they may come from a transplant donor. In DNA form, the CDR3 reads TGTGCCTGGAGTGTGATTAGCGGGAGGATCCAAGAGACCCAGTACTTC. Encoded protein: CAWSVISGRIQETQYF.